This T cell receptor (beta chain) originates from a study of CD8 T cells in ankylosing spondylitis. Study-level points and caveats: Matched ankylosing spondylitis synovial fluid reportedly contained a significantly enriched population of disease-linked clones. Seemingly distinctive of ankylosing spondylitis blood was a TCR beta motif formed by eight highly homologous variants.

TCRdb processed the 5' RACE reads anew with MiXCR; each CDR3 protein has one entry. The repertoire holds almost 400,000 distinct CDR3 sequences, with approximately 20% as singletons. The V gene lost 0 bases and the J gene lost 14 bases, with 14 bases spanning the gap. CDR1 and CDR2 from the germline V gene are SGHRS and YFSETQ. This CDR3 has 12 residues. This clonotype was picked up one time. Its cognate antigen is unknown. The gene calls are TRBV5-1 and TRBJ1-2; D is undetermined. The sample comprised blood, either unsorted or a sorted T cell fraction (not recorded which). The source is a male donor with ankylosing spondylitis. CDR3 sequence (DNA): TGCGCCAGCAGCTTGGAAAGGCTCATGTGGACCTTC. Translating gives CASSLERLMWTF.